The present T cell receptor beta chain was sequenced within a study of OX40 agonist ivuxolimab in advanced cancers. Study-wide context: The group had a mean age of 60 years, ranged from roughly 20 to 79, and was less than 85% male.

Anyone with autoimmune disease history or systemic immunosuppression was excluded. Researchers took blood at baseline, on cycle 4 day 1, and on cycle 7 day 1. The CDR3 runs to 14 residues. Germline CDR1 and CDR2: MDHEN and SYDVKM. With 5 bases removed from V and 7 bases from J, the gap between germline ends came to 12 bases. Libraries were prepared by immunoSEQ multiplex PCR; TCRdb keeps only in-frame clonotypes and omits some of them. The sample lists 40,000 to 60,000 clones; 85% were seen once. The receptor's source is an adult with an advanced solid tumor such as melanoma, head and neck, liver or kidney cancer. The material sequenced was CD4+ or CD8+ T cells sorted from blood, taken in a trial of the OX40 agonist ivuxolimab. The rearrangement uses TRBV28 and TRBJ1-6; D not resolved. Here the CDR3 reads CASSARALNSPLHF. CDR3 nucleotides: TGTGCCAGCAGTGCCCGGGCCTTAAATTCACCCCTCCACTTT.